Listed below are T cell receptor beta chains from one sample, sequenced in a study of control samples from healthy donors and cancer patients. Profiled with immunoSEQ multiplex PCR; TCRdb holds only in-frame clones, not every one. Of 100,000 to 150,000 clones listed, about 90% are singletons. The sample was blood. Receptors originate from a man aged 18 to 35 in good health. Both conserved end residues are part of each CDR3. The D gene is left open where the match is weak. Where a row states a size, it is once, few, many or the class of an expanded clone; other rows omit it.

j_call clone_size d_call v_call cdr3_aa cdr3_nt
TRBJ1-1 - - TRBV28 CASSLMDSEYTEAFF TGTGCCAGCAGTTTAATGGACAGTGAATACACTGAAGCTTTCTTT
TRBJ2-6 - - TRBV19 CASSIQSGANVLTF TGTGCCAGTAGTATCCAATCTGGGGCCAACGTCCTGACTTTC
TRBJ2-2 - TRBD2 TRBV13 CASSLRPSKTSGSPGELFF TGTGCCAGCAGCTTACGGCCCTCCAAGACTAGCGGGAGTCCCGGGGAGCTGTTTTTT
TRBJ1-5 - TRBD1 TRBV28 CASNLGKGQGAWGNQPQHF TGTGCCAGCAACCTGGGGAAGGGACAGGGGGCGTGGGGCAATCAGCCCCAGCATTTT
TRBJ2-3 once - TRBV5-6 CASSLTDTQYF TGTGCCAGCAGCTTAACAGATACGCAGTATTTT
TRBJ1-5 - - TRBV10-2 CASSELQGFQPQHF TGCGCCAGCAGTGAGTTGCAGGGGTTTCAGCCCCAGCATTTT
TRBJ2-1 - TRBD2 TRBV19 CASSVGTSGRSEEQFF TGTGCCAGTAGTGTCGGGACTAGCGGGAGATCGGAAGAGCAGTTCTTC
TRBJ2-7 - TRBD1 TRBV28 CASSLQGAGPIEQYF TGTGCCAGCAGTTTACAGGGGGCGGGGCCCATCGAGCAGTACTTC
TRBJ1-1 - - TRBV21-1 CASSKSGHLNTEAFF TGTGCCAGCAGCAAATCGGGACACTTGAACACTGAAGCTTTCTTT
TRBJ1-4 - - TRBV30 CAWRPGSSTNEKLFF TGTGCCTGGAGACCGGGGAGTTCAACTAATGAAAAACTGTTTTTT
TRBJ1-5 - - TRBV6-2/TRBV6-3 CASSYRQTNQPQHF TGTGCCAGCAGTTACCGACAAACCAATCAGCCCCAGCATTTT
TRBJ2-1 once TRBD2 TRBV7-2 CASSSTGTSPYNEQFF TGTGCCAGCAGTTCGACCGGGACTAGCCCCTACAATGAGCAGTTCTTC
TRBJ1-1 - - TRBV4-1 CASSQDSKSSEAFF TGCGCCAGCAGCCAAGACAGCAAATCAAGTGAAGCTTTCTTT
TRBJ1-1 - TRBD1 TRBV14 CASSQMGQGSPEAFF TGTGCCAGCAGCCAAATGGGACAGGGAAGTCCTGAAGCTTTCTTT
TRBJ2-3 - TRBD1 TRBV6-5 CASSYRTGSSTDTQYF TGTGCCAGCAGTTACAGGACAGGCTCGAGCACAGATACGCAGTATTTT
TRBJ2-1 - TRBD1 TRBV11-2 CASSLVRDRGHNEQFF TGTGCCAGCAGCTTAGTAAGGGACAGGGGGCACAATGAGCAGTTCTTC
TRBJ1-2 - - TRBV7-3 CASSRNRQSNYGYTF TGTGCCAGCAGCCGAAATAGACAGTCCAACTATGGCTACACCTTC
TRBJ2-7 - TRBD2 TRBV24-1 CATSDYRLAGGEQYF TGTGCCACCAGTGATTACCGACTAGCGGGAGGCGAGCAGTACTTC
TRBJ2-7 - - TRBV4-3 CASSQLLEAFYEQYF TGCGCCAGCAGCCAGTTACTAGAAGCGTTCTACGAGCAGTACTTC
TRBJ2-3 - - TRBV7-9 CASSRLGPGADTQYF TGTGCCAGCAGCCGGCTGGGGCCGGGGGCAGATACGCAGTATTTT
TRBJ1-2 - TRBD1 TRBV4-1 CASSQETGGKYGYTF TGCGCCAGCAGCCAAGAAACAGGGGGCAAATATGGCTACACCTTC
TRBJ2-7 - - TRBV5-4 CASSRLEGEQYF TGTGCCAGCAGCCGATTAGAGGGGGAGCAGTACTTC
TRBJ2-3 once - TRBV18 CASSSEPTDTQYF TGTGCCAGCTCATCAGAGCCCACAGATACGCAGTATTTT
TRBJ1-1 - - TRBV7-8 CASSLAQSGTEAFF TGTGCCAGCAGCTTAGCTCAGTCGGGCACTGAAGCTTTCTTT
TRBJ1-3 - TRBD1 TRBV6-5 CASRPGQGNTIYF TGTGCCAGCAGACCGGGACAGGGAAACACCATATATTTT
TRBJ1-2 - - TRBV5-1 CASSLAGAHGYTF TGCGCCAGCAGCTTGGCAGGGGCTCATGGCTACACCTTC
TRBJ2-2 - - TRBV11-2 CASSQLGELFF TGTGCCAGCAGCCAATTAGGGGAGCTGTTTTTT
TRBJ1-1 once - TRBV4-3 CASSRRRGIDTEAFF TGCGCCAGCAGCCGAAGAAGGGGTATTGACACTGAAGCTTTCTTT